The rows below give T cell receptor beta chains drawn from one sample of a study of blood T cell dynamics during melanoma immunotherapy. Profiling relied on immunoSEQ multiplex PCR, and the TCRdb table lists in-frame clones only, not all of them. The sample carries 10,000 to 12,000 clones, roughly 90% recorded once. The material was blood, obtained from a patient treated with checkpoint blockade. Receptors originate from a human donor with melanoma. CDR3s include the opening cysteine and the closing phenylalanine or tryptophan. D genes are given only for firm matches. Expanded clones are given a class, and other clones once, few, many or no size at all.

j_call: TRBJ2-2; d_call: NA; v_call: TRBV5-4; clone_size: NA; cdr3_aa: CASSLGTSTGELFF; cdr3_nt: TGTGCCAGCAGCCTCGGGACTTCGACCGGGGAGCTGTTTTTT
j_call: TRBJ1-3; d_call: NA; v_call: TRBV9; clone_size: NA; cdr3_aa: CASSVEHQTGNTIYF; cdr3_nt: TGTGCCAGCAGCGTAGAGCACCAAACTGGAAACACCATATATTTT
j_call: TRBJ2-7; d_call: TRBD2; v_call: TRBV11-2; clone_size: NA; cdr3_aa: CASSAAAGVGYEQYF; cdr3_nt: TGTGCCAGCAGCGCCGCGGCGGGGGTCGGGTACGAGCAGTACTTC
j_call: TRBJ1-2; d_call: NA; v_call: TRBV7-9; clone_size: NA; cdr3_aa: CASSATGVYRYGYTF; cdr3_nt: TGTGCCAGCAGCGCCACAGGAGTCTATCGGTATGGCTACACCTTC
j_call: TRBJ2-2; d_call: TRBD1; v_call: TRBV18; clone_size: once; cdr3_aa: CASSPRGQGTGELFF; cdr3_nt: TGTGCCAGCTCACCAAGGGGACAGGGCACCGGGGAGCTGTTTTTT
j_call: TRBJ2-3; d_call: NA; v_call: TRBV30; clone_size: NA; cdr3_aa: CAWSSGGTDTQYF; cdr3_nt: TGTGCCTGGAGCTCTGGGGGCACAGATACGCAGTATTTT
j_call: TRBJ1-5; d_call: NA; v_call: TRBV30; clone_size: few; cdr3_aa: CAWSGGHLNQPQHF; cdr3_nt: TGTGCCTGGAGTGGGGGACACTTAAATCAGCCCCAGCATTTT
j_call: TRBJ1-6; d_call: NA; v_call: TRBV18; clone_size: once; cdr3_aa: CASSPGTPLSPLHF; cdr3_nt: TGTGCCAGCTCACCTGGGACACCACTCTCACCCCTCCACTTT
j_call: TRBJ2-3; d_call: TRBD2; v_call: TRBV5-4; clone_size: NA; cdr3_aa: CASSISGGYTDTQYF; cdr3_nt: TGTGCCAGCAGCATTAGCGGGGGGTACACAGATACGCAGTATTTT
j_call: TRBJ1-6; d_call: TRBD1; v_call: TRBV9; clone_size: NA; cdr3_aa: CASSARDRGESPLHF; cdr3_nt: TGTGCCAGCAGCGCCCGGGACAGGGGCGAATCACCCCTCCACTTT
j_call: TRBJ2-7; d_call: NA; v_call: TRBV9; clone_size: NA; cdr3_aa: CASSPRGTMTYEQYF; cdr3_nt: TGTGCCAGCAGCCCCCGTGGGACAATGACCTACGAGCAGTACTTC
j_call: TRBJ1-4; d_call: NA; v_call: TRBV7-2; clone_size: NA; cdr3_aa: CASSPIDRSTNEKLFF; cdr3_nt: TGTGCCAGCAGCCCTATCGACCGATCAACTAATGAAAAACTGTTTTTT
j_call: TRBJ1-2; d_call: NA; v_call: TRBV5-8; clone_size: NA; cdr3_aa: CASSLLNYGYTF; cdr3_nt: TGTGCCAGCAGCCTCCTGAACTATGGCTACACCTTC
j_call: TRBJ1-6; d_call: NA; v_call: TRBV7-6; clone_size: NA; cdr3_aa: CASSLVEQGNSPLHF; cdr3_nt: TGTGCCAGCAGCTTAGTAGAACAGGGTAATTCACCCCTCCACTTT
j_call: TRBJ1-5; d_call: NA; v_call: TRBV5-6; clone_size: once; cdr3_aa: CASSSGPRGGQPQHF; cdr3_nt: TGTGCCAGCAGCTCTGGTCCCCGCGGGGGTCAGCCCCAGCATTTT
j_call: TRBJ1-1; d_call: NA; v_call: TRBV19; clone_size: NA; cdr3_aa: CASSMTPVTEAFF; cdr3_nt: TGTGCCAGTAGTATGACCCCGGTCACTGAAGCTTTCTTT
j_call: TRBJ2-1; d_call: TRBD2; v_call: TRBV10-3; clone_size: NA; cdr3_aa: CAIRLAEYNEQFF; cdr3_nt: TGTGCCATCAGACTAGCGGAGTACAATGAGCAGTTCTTC
j_call: TRBJ1-1; d_call: NA; v_call: TRBV2; clone_size: NA; cdr3_aa: CASLYGQYTEAFF; cdr3_nt: TGTGCCAGCCTATACGGACAGTACACTGAAGCTTTCTTT
j_call: TRBJ2-5; d_call: NA; v_call: TRBV18; clone_size: NA; cdr3_aa: CASSLRGGEETQYF; cdr3_nt: TGTGCCAGCTCACTGCGAGGGGGAGAAGAGACCCAGTACTTC
j_call: TRBJ1-1; d_call: TRBD1; v_call: TRBV2; clone_size: NA; cdr3_aa: CASSAPGQGAYTEAFF; cdr3_nt: TGTGCCAGCAGTGCGCCGGGACAGGGGGCGTACACTGAAGCTTTCTTT
j_call: TRBJ2-3; d_call: NA; v_call: TRBV7-9; clone_size: NA; cdr3_aa: CASSPWPRQTSTDTQYF; cdr3_nt: TGTGCCAGCAGCCCCTGGCCCAGACAGACAAGCACAGATACGCAGTATTTT
j_call: TRBJ1-5; d_call: NA; v_call: TRBV27; clone_size: NA; cdr3_aa: CASSITGSSVNQPQHF; cdr3_nt: TGTGCCAGCAGTATCACAGGATCCAGCGTCAATCAGCCCCAGCATTTT
j_call: TRBJ1-6; d_call: NA; v_call: TRBV27; clone_size: NA; cdr3_aa: CASSQEQTHSPLHF; cdr3_nt: TGTGCCAGCAGCCAAGAACAGACCCATTCACCCCTCCACTTT
j_call: TRBJ1-2; d_call: TRBD1; v_call: TRBV7-2; clone_size: NA; cdr3_aa: CASSSRQGLDGYTF; cdr3_nt: TGTGCCAGCAGCTCCCGACAGGGATTAGATGGCTACACCTTC
j_call: TRBJ1-1; d_call: TRBD1; v_call: TRBV7-3; clone_size: NA; cdr3_aa: CASSLLSGTGGWGTEAFF; cdr3_nt: TGTGCCAGCAGCCTTCTTTCGGGGACAGGGGGCTGGGGCACTGAAGCTTTCTTT
j_call: TRBJ1-3; d_call: NA; v_call: TRBV4-1; clone_size: NA; cdr3_aa: CASSQGSDGLGDTIYF; cdr3_nt: TGCGCCAGCAGCCAGGGGTCGGACGGTTTGGGGGACACCATATATTTT
j_call: TRBJ1-5; d_call: TRBD1; v_call: TRBV5-6; clone_size: NA; cdr3_aa: CASSFWDREYQPQHF; cdr3_nt: TGTGCCAGCAGCTTTTGGGACAGGGAGTATCAGCCCCAGCATTTT
j_call: TRBJ2-5; d_call: TRBD1; v_call: TRBV25-1; clone_size: NA; cdr3_aa: CASSATGRETQYF; cdr3_nt: TGTGCCAGCAGCGCGACAGGGAGAGAGACCCAGTACTTC
j_call: TRBJ1-2; d_call: NA; v_call: TRBV7-9; clone_size: NA; cdr3_aa: CASSWANYGYTF; cdr3_nt: TGTGCCAGCAGCTGGGCTAACTATGGCTACACCTTC
j_call: TRBJ2-2; d_call: TRBD1; v_call: TRBV10-1; clone_size: NA; cdr3_aa: CASSGTGGTGELFF; cdr3_nt: TGCGCCAGCAGTGGGACAGGGGGCACCGGGGAGCTGTTTTTT
j_call: TRBJ1-1; d_call: NA; v_call: TRBV5-1; clone_size: once; cdr3_aa: CASSGGAMNTEAFF; cdr3_nt: TGCGCCAGCAGCGGAGGAGCGATGAACACTGAAGCTTTCTTT
j_call: TRBJ2-1; d_call: NA; v_call: TRBV19; clone_size: NA; cdr3_aa: CASSMADSSYNEQFF; cdr3_nt: TGTGCCAGTAGTATGGCGGACAGCTCCTACAATGAGCAGTTCTTC
j_call: TRBJ1-3; d_call: NA; v_call: TRBV25-1; clone_size: few; cdr3_aa: CASSGGNTIYF; cdr3_nt: TGTGCCAGCAGTGGGGGAAACACCATATATTTT
j_call: TRBJ2-7; d_call: NA; v_call: TRBV19; clone_size: NA; cdr3_aa: CASSNGGGGYEQYF; cdr3_nt: TGTGCCAGTAGCAATGGGGGAGGAGGGTACGAGCAGTACTTC
j_call: TRBJ1-1; d_call: NA; v_call: TRBV11-3; clone_size: NA; cdr3_aa: CASSLGRTNLNTEAFF; cdr3_nt: TGTGCCAGCAGCTTAGGTCGGACTAACTTGAACACTGAAGCTTTCTTT
j_call: TRBJ2-7; d_call: NA; v_call: TRBV30; clone_size: NA; cdr3_aa: CAWSVLRRNEQYF; cdr3_nt: TGTGCCTGGAGTGTGTTGCGGAGGAACGAGCAGTACTTC
j_call: TRBJ1-1; d_call: NA; v_call: TRBV9; clone_size: NA; cdr3_aa: CASSSTLTEAFF; cdr3_nt: TGTGCCAGCAGTTCGACCCTCACTGAAGCTTTCTTT
j_call: TRBJ1-4; d_call: TRBD1; v_call: TRBV5-6; clone_size: NA; cdr3_aa: CASSFRDRPNEKLFF; cdr3_nt: TGTGCCAGCAGTTTCCGGGACAGACCTAATGAAAAACTGTTTTTT
j_call: TRBJ2-1; d_call: TRBD1; v_call: TRBV12-5; clone_size: NA; cdr3_aa: CASGLGTGSFSYNEQFF; cdr3_nt: TGTGCTAGTGGTTTGGGGACAGGGTCGTTCTCCTACAATGAGCAGTTCTTC
j_call: TRBJ2-7; d_call: NA; v_call: TRBV16; clone_size: NA; cdr3_aa: CASSHAGARDYEQYF; cdr3_nt: TGTGCCAGCAGCCACGCAGGGGCAAGGGACTACGAGCAGTACTTC
j_call: TRBJ2-3; d_call: TRBD2; v_call: TRBV11-2; clone_size: NA; cdr3_aa: CASSTGLAGDGYF; cdr3_nt: TGTGCCAGCAGCACCGGACTAGCGGGGGACGGGTATTTT
j_call: TRBJ1-4; d_call: NA; v_call: TRBV19; clone_size: NA; cdr3_aa: CASSIVGVIGEKLFF; cdr3_nt: TGTGCCAGTAGTATAGTCGGGGTAATTGGCGAAAAACTGTTTTTT
j_call: TRBJ1-3; d_call: TRBD1; v_call: TRBV7-6; clone_size: NA; cdr3_aa: CASSRDRGGNTIYF; cdr3_nt: TGTGCCAGCAGTCGCGACAGGGGAGGAAACACCATATATTTT
j_call: TRBJ1-1; d_call: TRBD1; v_call: TRBV6-5; clone_size: NA; cdr3_aa: CASSTSGTGGVGAFF; cdr3_nt: TGTGCCAGCAGTACTTCCGGGACAGGGGGCGTAGGGGCTTTCTTT
j_call: TRBJ1-4; d_call: NA; v_call: TRBV7-9; clone_size: NA; cdr3_aa: CASSLVQGNEKLFF; cdr3_nt: TGTGCCAGCAGCTTAGTACAAGGGAATGAAAAACTGTTTTTT
j_call: TRBJ1-1; d_call: NA; v_call: TRBV29-1; clone_size: few; cdr3_aa: CSVEAVMNTEAFF; cdr3_nt: TGCAGCGTTGAAGCCGTAATGAACACTGAAGCTTTCTTT
j_call: TRBJ1-2; d_call: TRBD1; v_call: TRBV4-3; clone_size: NA; cdr3_aa: CASSPGGTLGYTF; cdr3_nt: TGCGCCAGCAGCCCAGGGGGGACACTGGGCTACACCTTC
j_call: TRBJ2-1; d_call: TRBD2; v_call: TRBV11-1; clone_size: NA; cdr3_aa: CASSSERGESYNEQFF; cdr3_nt: TGTGCCAGCAGCTCCGAGCGGGGGGAATCCTACAATGAGCAGTTCTTC
j_call: TRBJ2-3; d_call: NA; v_call: TRBV18; clone_size: NA; cdr3_aa: CASSPSTVSTDTQYF; cdr3_nt: TGTGCCAGCTCACCATCGACGGTGAGCACAGATACGCAGTATTTT
j_call: TRBJ2-7; d_call: NA; v_call: TRBV2; clone_size: NA; cdr3_aa: CASSTRGGGLEQYF; cdr3_nt: TGTGCCAGCAGTACCCGAGGTGGAGGACTCGAGCAGTACTTC
j_call: TRBJ2-5; d_call: NA; v_call: TRBV7-6; clone_size: NA; cdr3_aa: CASSLGRQETQYF; cdr3_nt: TGTGCCAGCAGCTTGGGGCGGCAAGAGACCCAGTACTTC
j_call: TRBJ2-3; d_call: TRBD2; v_call: TRBV7-2; clone_size: NA; cdr3_aa: CASSIAGTRTDTQYF; cdr3_nt: TGTGCCAGCAGCATAGCCGGGACTAGAACAGATACGCAGTATTTT
j_call: TRBJ2-6; d_call: TRBD1; v_call: TRBV7-3; clone_size: NA; cdr3_aa: CASSLKGQGGSGANVLTF; cdr3_nt: TGTGCCAGCAGCTTAAAGGGACAGGGGGGCTCTGGGGCCAACGTCCTGACTTTC